The rows below give T cell receptor beta chains drawn from one sample of a study of blood T cell repertoires in COVID-19. Clones were sequenced by immunoSEQ multiplex PCR, and TCRdb holds only the in-frame ones, with some missing. The table includes around 200,000 clones, 85% detected once. Sequenced sample: peripheral blood. Receptors originate from a person aged 70 to 85 with COVID-19, enrolled during active disease. Each CDR3 is given with its conserved first and last residue. The order of the fields is V gene, J gene, clone size, D gene, CDR3 DNA, CDR3 protein. D genes are given only for firm matches. Only part of the rows carry a size: once, few, many, or a class if the clone is expanded.

TRBV18,TRBJ1-2,.,TRBD1,TGTGCCAGCTCTAAATCCGGGACAGGGCTTATATCTGGGAACTATGGCTACACCTTC,CASSKSGTGLISGNYGYTF
TRBV27,TRBJ2-7,.,TRBD1,TGTGCCAGCAAAAAAAGACAGGGGTCGGACTACGAGCAGTACTTC,CASKKRQGSDYEQYF
TRBV10-2,TRBJ1-1,.,.,TGCGCCAGCAGTGAGTCGGGGGGTACAGCTGAAGCTTTCTTT,CASSESGGTAEAFF
TRBV15,TRBJ2-3,.,TRBD2,TGTGCCACCAGCTTCAGGACTAGCGGGGTTTCGGATACGCAGTATTTT,CATSFRTSGVSDTQYF
TRBV5-1,TRBJ1-5,.,TRBD1,TGCGCCAGCAGCTCGGGACAGGGGAGCCAGCCCCAGCATTTT,CASSSGQGSQPQHF
TRBV5-8,TRBJ1-4,.,.,TGTGCCAGCAGCGAAACCGTAGTTGGGGGCACCAATGAAAAACTGTTTTTT,CASSETVVGGTNEKLFF
TRBV18,TRBJ1-2,.,.,TGTGCCAGCTCCGCCACAGCTAACTATGGCTACACCTTC,CASSATANYGYTF
TRBV19,TRBJ1-5,.,TRBD1,TGTGCCAGTAGTATTGGCCGAGACAGGGGCATACAGCCCCAGCATTTT,CASSIGRDRGIQPQHF
TRBV7-2,TRBJ2-1,.,.,TGTGCCAGCAGCTCACATGGGGGCATATCGCAGTTCTTC,CASSSHGGISQFF
TRBV5-8,TRBJ1-3,.,.,TGTGCCAGCAGCTTGGCGTCAGCTGGAAACACCATATATTTT,CASSLASAGNTIYF
TRBV10-3,TRBJ2-2,.,TRBD1,TGTGCCATCAGTGAAACGGACAGGGGGGGCACCGGGGAGCTGTTTTTT,CAISETDRGGTGELFF
TRBV7-2,TRBJ1-1,.,.,TGTGCCAGCAGCTCCAGGGCAGGGTTGACTGAAGCTTTCTTT,CASSSRAGLTEAFF
TRBV7-8,TRBJ2-7,.,.,TGTGCCAGCAGCCTAGACACCTCCTACGAGCAGTACTTC,CASSLDTSYEQYF
TRBV3-1/TRBV3-2,TRBJ1-2,.,.,TGTGCCAGGATACAGTATGGCTACACCTTC,CARIQYGYTF
TRBV4-2,TRBJ1-6,.,.,TGTGCCAGCAGCCAACCGGGACAACGCTCACCCCTCCACTTT,CASSQPGQRSPLHF
TRBV19,TRBJ1-1,.,TRBD1,TGTGCCAGTAGTATTCAGGGGGCAGTGAACACTGAAGCTTTCTTT,CASSIQGAVNTEAFF
TRBV7-2,TRBJ1-6,once,.,TGTGCCAGCAGCTTAGAGGGGTTTTCACCCCTCCACTTT,CASSLEGFSPLHF
TRBV20-1,TRBJ1-5,.,TRBD1,TGCAGTGCTAGTACCGGACAGGGGACTCAGCCCCAGCATTTT,CSASTGQGTQPQHF
TRBV11-2,TRBJ2-7,few,.,TGTGCCAGCAGCTTAAGTAGCGGCTACGAGCAGTACTTC,CASSLSSGYEQYF
TRBV2,TRBJ2-3,.,.,TGTGCCAGCAGTGAGGGGCAGGGCACAGATACGCAGTATTTT,CASSEGQGTDTQYF
TRBV5-1,TRBJ1-1,once,.,TGCGCCAGCAGCTTGGGTAGGGGAATCGGCACTGAAGCTTTCTTT,CASSLGRGIGTEAFF
TRBV7-6,TRBJ2-3,few,TRBD2,TGTGCCAGCAGCTTAGGAACTAGCGGGGGTTACACAGATACGCAGTATTTT,CASSLGTSGGYTDTQYF
TRBV6-2/TRBV6-3,TRBJ2-3,.,TRBD1,TGTGCCAGCAGTTTCTCAGGGGGTAGTAGCACAGATACGCAGTATTTT,CASSFSGGSSTDTQYF
TRBV11-2,TRBJ2-1,.,TRBD1,TGTGCCAGCAGCTCTTGGGACAGGCAGTTCTTC,CASSSWDRQFF
TRBV27,TRBJ2-7,.,.,TGTGCCAGCAGGCCAGCGGGCCGCTACGAGCAGTACTTC,CASRPAGRYEQYF
TRBV5-1,TRBJ2-1,.,TRBD2,TGCGCCAGCAGCTCGAGCCCGGGACTAGCGGGAGTGGGAGGCAATGAGCAGTTCTTC,CASSSSPGLAGVGGNEQFF
TRBV27,TRBJ1-5,.,TRBD1,TGTGCCAGCAGACCAGGTGGGACAGGGGTCCAGCCCCAGCATTTT,CASRPGGTGVQPQHF